This T cell receptor (beta chain) originates from a study of OX40 agonist ivuxolimab in advanced cancers. In the study overall: With a range of 23 to 79, age averaged 60 years, and 65% to 90% were male.

Turning to this clone: Antigen unknown.

Overall study findings and caveats: Expanded clones tended on average to be more numerous among CD8+ T cells than CD4+.

The CDR3 sequence is 14 residues long. Germline V gives CDR1 GTSNPN, CDR2 SVGIG (reference sequence). The junction had 6 bases not matched to a gene; V was cut back by 2 bases and J by 4 bases. The data were produced by immunoSEQ multiplex PCR, yet TCRdb's version contains in-frame clones alone and is incomplete. Of roughly 40,000 clones listed, 92% are singletons. The cohort excluded patients with autoimmune disease history or systemic immunosuppression. This chain links TRBV30 with TRBJ2-7; TRBD2 aligns across 9 bases. The sequenced sample was CD4+ or CD8+ T cells sorted from blood, obtained in a trial of the OX40 agonist ivuxolimab. The clonotype comes from an adult with an advanced solid tumor such as melanoma, head and neck, liver or kidney cancer. The CDR3 DNA is TGTGCCTGGAGTCCCTTGGGACTAGCATACGAGCAGTACTTC. This sequence encodes CAWSPLGLAYEQYF.